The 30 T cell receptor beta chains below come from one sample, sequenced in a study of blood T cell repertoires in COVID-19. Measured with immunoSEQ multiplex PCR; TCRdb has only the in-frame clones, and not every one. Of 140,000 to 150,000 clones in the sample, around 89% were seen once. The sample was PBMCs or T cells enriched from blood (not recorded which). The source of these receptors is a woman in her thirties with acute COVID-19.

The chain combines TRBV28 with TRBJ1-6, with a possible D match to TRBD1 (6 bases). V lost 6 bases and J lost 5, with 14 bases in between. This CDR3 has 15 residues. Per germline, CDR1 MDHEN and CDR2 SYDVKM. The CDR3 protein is CASSPTGPDNSPLHF. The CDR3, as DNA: TGTGCCAGCAGCCCGACAGGTCCGGATAATTCACCCCTCCACTTT.

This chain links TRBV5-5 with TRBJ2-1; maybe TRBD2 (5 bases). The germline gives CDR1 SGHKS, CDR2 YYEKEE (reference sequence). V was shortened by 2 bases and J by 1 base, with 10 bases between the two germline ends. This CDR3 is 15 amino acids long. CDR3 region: CASSFTEVSYNEQFF. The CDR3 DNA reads TGTGCCAGCAGCTTCACGGAGGTTTCCTACAATGAGCAGTTCTTC.

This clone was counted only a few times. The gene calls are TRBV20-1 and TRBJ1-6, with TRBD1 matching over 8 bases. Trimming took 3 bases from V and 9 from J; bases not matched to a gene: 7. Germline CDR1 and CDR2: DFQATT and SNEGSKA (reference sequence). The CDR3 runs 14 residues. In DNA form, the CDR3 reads TGCAGTGCTAGTGGACAGGGCGATAGTTCACCCCTCCACTTT. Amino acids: CSASGQGDSSPLHF.

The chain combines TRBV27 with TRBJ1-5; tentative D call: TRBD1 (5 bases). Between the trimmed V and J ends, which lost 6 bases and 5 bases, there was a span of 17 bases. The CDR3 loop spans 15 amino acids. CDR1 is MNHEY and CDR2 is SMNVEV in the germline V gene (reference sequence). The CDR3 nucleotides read TGTGCCAGCAGGGGCCAGGGCGCCTGGGATCAGCCCCAGCATTTT. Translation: CASRGQGAWDQPQHF.

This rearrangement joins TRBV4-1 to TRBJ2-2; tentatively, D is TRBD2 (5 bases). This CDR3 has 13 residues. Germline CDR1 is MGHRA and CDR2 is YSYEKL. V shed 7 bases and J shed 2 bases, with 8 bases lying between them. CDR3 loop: CASMDSNTGELFF. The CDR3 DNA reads TGCGCCAGCATGGACTCAAACACCGGGGAGCTGTTTTTT.

The CDR3 sequence is CASSHLGTGGNEQFF. CDR3 DNA sequence: TGTGCCAGCAGCCACCTAGGGACAGGGGGCAATGAGCAGTTCTTC. This rearrangement joins TRBV14 to TRBJ2-1; 11 nucleotides align to TRBD1. Germline V gene sequence: CDR1 SGHDN, CDR2 FVKESK. V shed 3 bases and J 6 bases; nucleotides not matched to a gene: 4. CDR3 length: 15 amino acids.

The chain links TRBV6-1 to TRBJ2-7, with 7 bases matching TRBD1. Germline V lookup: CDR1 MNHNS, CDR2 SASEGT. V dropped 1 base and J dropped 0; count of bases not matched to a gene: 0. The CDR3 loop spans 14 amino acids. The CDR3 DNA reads TGTGCCAGCAGTGAAGGGGACAGCTCCTACGAGCAGTACTTC. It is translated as CASSEGDSSYEQYF.

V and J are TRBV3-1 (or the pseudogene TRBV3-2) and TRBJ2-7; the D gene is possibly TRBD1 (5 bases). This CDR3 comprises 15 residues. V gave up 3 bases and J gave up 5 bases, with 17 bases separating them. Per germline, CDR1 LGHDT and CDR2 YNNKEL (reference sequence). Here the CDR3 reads CASSHSRLGQHEQYF. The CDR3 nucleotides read TGTGCCAGCAGCCATTCCCGACTGGGGCAGCACGAGCAGTACTTC.

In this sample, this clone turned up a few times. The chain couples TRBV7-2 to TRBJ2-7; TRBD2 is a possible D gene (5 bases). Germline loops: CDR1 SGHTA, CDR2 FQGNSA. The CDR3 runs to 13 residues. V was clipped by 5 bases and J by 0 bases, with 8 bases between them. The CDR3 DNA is TGTGCCAGCAGCGGGAGTTACTCCTACGAGCAGTACTTC. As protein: CASSGSYSYEQYF.

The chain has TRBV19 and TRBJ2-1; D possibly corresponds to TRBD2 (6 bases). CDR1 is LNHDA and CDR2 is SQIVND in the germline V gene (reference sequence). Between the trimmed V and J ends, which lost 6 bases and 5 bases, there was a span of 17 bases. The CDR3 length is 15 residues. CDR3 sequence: CASRPWRGGDNEQFF. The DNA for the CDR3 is TGTGCCAGTAGGCCCTGGAGGGGTGGGGACAATGAGCAGTTCTTC.

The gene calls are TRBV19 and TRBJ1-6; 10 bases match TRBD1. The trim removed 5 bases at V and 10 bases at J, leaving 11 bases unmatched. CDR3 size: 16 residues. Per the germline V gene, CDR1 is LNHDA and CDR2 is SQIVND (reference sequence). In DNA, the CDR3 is TGTGCCAGTAGTCCCTCGACCGGGACAGGGGCCTCACCCCTCCACTTT. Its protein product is CASSPSTGTGASPLHF.

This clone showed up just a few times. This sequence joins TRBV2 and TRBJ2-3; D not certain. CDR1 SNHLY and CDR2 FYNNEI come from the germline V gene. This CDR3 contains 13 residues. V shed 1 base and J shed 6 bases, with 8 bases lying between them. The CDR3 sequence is CASSEDEADTQYF. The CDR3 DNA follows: TGTGCCAGCAGTGAAGACGAGGCGGATACGCAGTATTTT.

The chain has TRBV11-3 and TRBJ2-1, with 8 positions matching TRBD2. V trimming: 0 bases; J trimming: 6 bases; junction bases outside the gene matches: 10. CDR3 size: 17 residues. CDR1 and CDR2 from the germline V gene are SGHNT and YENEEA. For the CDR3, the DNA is TGTGCCAGCAGCTTAGACTCAGTAGGGCTAGCGGGCAATGAGCAGTTCTTC. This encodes CASSLDSVGLAGNEQFF.

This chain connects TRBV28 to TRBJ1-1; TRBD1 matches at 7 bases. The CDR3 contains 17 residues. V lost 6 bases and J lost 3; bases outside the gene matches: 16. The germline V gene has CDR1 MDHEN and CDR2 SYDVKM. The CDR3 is CASSQGVGQGSDTEAFF. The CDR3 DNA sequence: TGTGCCAGCAGCCAGGGGGTGGGCCAGGGATCCGACACTGAAGCTTTCTTT.

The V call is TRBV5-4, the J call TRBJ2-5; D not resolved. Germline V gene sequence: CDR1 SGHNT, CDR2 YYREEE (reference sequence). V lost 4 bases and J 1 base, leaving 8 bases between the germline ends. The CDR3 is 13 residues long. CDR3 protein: CASSPGLQETQYF. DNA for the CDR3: TGTGCCAGCAGCCCCGGTCTCCAAGAGACCCAGTACTTC.

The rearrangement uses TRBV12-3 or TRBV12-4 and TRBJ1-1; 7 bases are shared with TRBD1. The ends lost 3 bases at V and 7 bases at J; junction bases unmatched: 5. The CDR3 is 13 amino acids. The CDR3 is CASSLSGGGEAFF. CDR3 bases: TGTGCCAGCAGTTTGTCAGGGGGTGGTGAAGCTTTCTTT.

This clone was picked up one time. The CDR3 loop is CASSSAGGPYEQYF. The CDR3 DNA follows: TGTGCCAGCAGTTCGGCGGGAGGGCCCTACGAGCAGTACTTC. The J gene is TRBJ2-7, the V gene TRBV27, with 9 positions matching TRBD2. The J segment lost 2 bases and the V segment lost 4 bases, leaving 3 bases of the junction unmatched. Germline assignment: CDR1 MNHEY and CDR2 SMNVEV (reference sequence). The CDR3 runs 14 residues.

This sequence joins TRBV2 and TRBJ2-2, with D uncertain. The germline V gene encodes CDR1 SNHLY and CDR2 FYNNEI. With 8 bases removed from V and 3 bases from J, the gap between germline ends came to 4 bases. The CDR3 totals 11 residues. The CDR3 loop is CASSYTGELFF. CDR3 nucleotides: TGTGCCAGCTCTTACACCGGGGAGCTGTTTTTT.

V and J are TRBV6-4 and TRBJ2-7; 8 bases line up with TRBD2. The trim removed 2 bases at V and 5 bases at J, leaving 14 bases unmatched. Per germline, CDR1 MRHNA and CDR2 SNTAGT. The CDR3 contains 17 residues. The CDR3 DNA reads TGTGCCAGCAGTGACCCGACGAATAGCGGGGAGAGGGACGAGCAGTACTTC. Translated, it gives CASSDPTNSGERDEQYF.

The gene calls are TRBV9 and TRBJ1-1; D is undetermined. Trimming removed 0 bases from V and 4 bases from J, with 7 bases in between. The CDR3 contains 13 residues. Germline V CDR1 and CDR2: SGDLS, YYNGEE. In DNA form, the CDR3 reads TGTGCCAGCAGCGTAGGACGGAGCACTGAAGCTTTCTTT. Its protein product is CASSVGRSTEAFF.

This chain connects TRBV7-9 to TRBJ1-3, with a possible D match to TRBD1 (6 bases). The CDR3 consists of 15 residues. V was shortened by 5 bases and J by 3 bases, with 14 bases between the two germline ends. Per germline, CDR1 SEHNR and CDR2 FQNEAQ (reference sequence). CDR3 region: CASSTGGADGNTIYF. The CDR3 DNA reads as TGTGCCAGCAGCACTGGGGGCGCGGATGGAAACACCATATATTTT.

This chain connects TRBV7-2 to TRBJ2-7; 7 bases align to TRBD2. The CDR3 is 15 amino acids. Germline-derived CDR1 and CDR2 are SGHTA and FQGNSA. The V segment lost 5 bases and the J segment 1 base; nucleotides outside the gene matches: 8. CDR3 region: CASSPGPGGSYEQYF. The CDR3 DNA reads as TGTGCCAGCAGCCCCGGCCCGGGAGGTTCCTACGAGCAGTACTTC.

CDR3 sequence: CASSHATQGIQETQYF. In DNA, the CDR3 is TGTGCCAGCAGCCACGCGACACAGGGAATCCAAGAGACCCAGTACTTC. V gene TRBV28 combines with J gene TRBJ2-5; tentatively, D is TRBD1 (6 bases). The CDR3 covers 16 residues. The germline V and J ends were trimmed by 6 bases and 1 base, with 18 bases remaining between them. From germline, CDR1 is MDHEN and CDR2 SYDVKM.

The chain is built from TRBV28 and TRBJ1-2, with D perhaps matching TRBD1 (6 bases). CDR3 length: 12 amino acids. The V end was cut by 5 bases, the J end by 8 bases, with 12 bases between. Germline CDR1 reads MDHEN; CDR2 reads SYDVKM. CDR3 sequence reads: CASSTGFKGYTF. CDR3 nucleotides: TGTGCCAGCAGTACAGGGTTTAAAGGCTACACCTTC.

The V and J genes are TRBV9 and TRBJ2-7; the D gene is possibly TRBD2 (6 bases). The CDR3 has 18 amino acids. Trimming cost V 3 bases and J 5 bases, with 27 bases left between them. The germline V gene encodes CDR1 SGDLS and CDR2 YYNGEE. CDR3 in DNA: TGTGCCAGCAGCGGCAAGGGCGGGACCTCCCATCTGTCGGACGAGCAGTACTTC. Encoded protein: CASSGKGGTSHLSDEQYF.

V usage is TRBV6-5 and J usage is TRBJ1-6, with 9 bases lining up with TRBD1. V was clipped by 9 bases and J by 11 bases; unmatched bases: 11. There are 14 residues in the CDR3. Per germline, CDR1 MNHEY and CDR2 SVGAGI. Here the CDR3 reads CASAFDGTGTPLHF. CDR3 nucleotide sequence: TGTGCCAGTGCGTTCGACGGGACAGGGACACCCCTCCACTTT.

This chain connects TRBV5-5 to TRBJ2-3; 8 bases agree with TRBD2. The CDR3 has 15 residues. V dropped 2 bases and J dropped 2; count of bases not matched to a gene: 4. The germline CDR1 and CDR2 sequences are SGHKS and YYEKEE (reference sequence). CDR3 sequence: CASSLASGFTDTQYF. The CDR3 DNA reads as TGTGCCAGCAGCTTAGCTAGCGGGTTCACAGATACGCAGTATTTT.

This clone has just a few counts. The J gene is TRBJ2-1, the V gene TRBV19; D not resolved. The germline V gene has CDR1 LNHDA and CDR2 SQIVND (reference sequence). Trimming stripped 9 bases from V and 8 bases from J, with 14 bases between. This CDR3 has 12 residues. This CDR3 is CASKRGIHEQFF. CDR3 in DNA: TGTGCCAGCAAGAGAGGAATCCATGAGCAGTTCTTC.

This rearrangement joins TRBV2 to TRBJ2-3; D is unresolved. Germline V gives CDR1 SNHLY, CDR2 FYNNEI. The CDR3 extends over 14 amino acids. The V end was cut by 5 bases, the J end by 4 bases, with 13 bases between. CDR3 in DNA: TGTGCCAGCAGTTCCGCGACTGTTGCAGATACGCAGTATTTT. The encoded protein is CASSSATVADTQYF.

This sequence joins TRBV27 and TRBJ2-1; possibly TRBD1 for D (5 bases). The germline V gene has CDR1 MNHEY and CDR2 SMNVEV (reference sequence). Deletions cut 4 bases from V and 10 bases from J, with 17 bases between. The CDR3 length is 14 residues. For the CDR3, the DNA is TGTGCCAGCAGTTCAACTTCCTCCAGACAGGAGCAGTTCTTC. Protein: CASSSTSSRQEQFF.